One sample yielded the 19 T cell receptor beta chains listed below, sequenced in a study of shared clonotypes between healthy human individuals. The naive CD8 subset, CD45RO-negative cells positively selected for CCR7, excluded terminally differentiated effector memory CD45RA+ cells. Sequencing used immunoSEQ multiplex PCR; TCRdb keeps in-frame clones, though not all of them. The sample lists about 680,000 clones, 92% occurring once. Material: naive CD8+ T cells sorted from blood. The receptors were gathered from a young man in good health.

The chain carries TRBV10-3 and TRBJ2-1; D possibly corresponds to TRBD1 (6 bases). CDR3 length: 16 residues. Germline-derived CDR1 and CDR2 are ENHRY and SYGVKD. V gave up 5 bases and J gave up 3 bases, with 17 bases separating them. As DNA, the CDR3 is TGTGCCATCAGTTCAGACAGGCGAGGGGTCTACAATGAGCAGTTCTTC. Translating it yields CAISSDRRGVYNEQFF.

The chain links TRBV28 to TRBJ2-5; a possible D gene is TRBD1 (6 bases). Trimming stripped 4 bases from V and 5 bases from J, with 20 bases between. This CDR3 comprises 16 residues. Looked up from germline, CDR1 is MDHEN and CDR2 is SYDVKM. The DNA for the CDR3 is TGTGCCAGCAGTTCCTTGGCGGACTGGGGGCGGGAGACCCAGTACTTC. Translated, it gives CASSSLADWGRETQYF.

The rearrangement uses TRBV14 and TRBJ2-7; D could derive from TRBD1 or TRBD2 (5 bases each). This CDR3 spans 12 amino acids. V was clipped by 7 bases and J by 6 bases, with 13 bases between them. Germline V gene sequence: CDR1 SGHDN, CDR2 FVKESK. CDR3 coding DNA: TGTGCCAGCAAGGGGCCTGGGACCGAGCAGTACTTC. Its protein is CASKGPGTEQYF.

V usage is TRBV5-8 and J usage is TRBJ2-5; D possibly corresponds to TRBD1 (5 bases). The CDR3 contains 16 residues. In germline, CDR1 is SGHTS, CDR2 YDEGEE. V dropped 4 bases and J dropped 4 bases, with 20 bases sitting between them. This CDR3 reads CASSTRTSGSRETQYF. CDR3 DNA sequence: TGTGCCAGCAGCACGCGAACGTCAGGGTCGCGAGAGACCCAGTACTTC.

Of note for this clone: This CDR3 is also generated by other DNA sequences in the sample. The chain combines TRBV29-1 with TRBJ2-7, with D uncertain. From germline, CDR1 is SQVTM and CDR2 ANQGSEA. Between the trimmed V and J ends, which lost 4 bases and 2 bases, there was a span of 6 bases. The CDR3 is 11 residues long. CDR3 DNA sequence: TGCAGCGTTGGGACGCCCTACGAGCAGTACTTC. Translating it yields CSVGTPYEQYF.

The CDR3 reads CASSQDTGTLDTQYF. CDR3 bases: TGCGCCAGCAGCCAAGATACGGGGACTTTAGATACGCAGTATTTT. V gene TRBV4-3 combines with J gene TRBJ2-3; a weak D match, TRBD2 (6 bases). In germline, CDR1 is LGHNA, CDR2 YSLEER. Between the trimmed V and J ends, which lost 0 bases and 5 bases, there was a span of 12 bases. The CDR3 is made up of 15 amino acids.

This clone was seen a single time. The chain couples TRBV7-2 to TRBJ1-5; D gene unclear. Germline values: CDR1 SGHTA, CDR2 FQGNSA. Between the trimmed V and J ends, which lost 7 bases and 6 bases, there was a span of 13 bases. The CDR3 spans 13 residues. CDR3 sequence: CASTPGGIQPQHF. CDR3 nucleotides: TGTGCCAGCACCCCCGGAGGTATTCAGCCCCAGCATTTT.

This chain connects TRBV5-1 to TRBJ2-7; D not certain. CDR1 SGHRS and CDR2 YFSETQ come from the germline V gene. CDR3 length: 15 residues. Between the trimmed V and J ends, which lost 4 bases and 3 bases, there was a span of 17 bases. CDR3 nucleotide sequence: TGCGCCAGCAGCCCCGGAAGAGGCAATGGCTACGAGCAGTACTTC. This sequence encodes CASSPGRGNGYEQYF.

The V call is TRBV28, the J call TRBJ1-5; D is uncertain. Germline V gene sequence: CDR1 MDHEN, CDR2 SYDVKM. CDR3 length equals 13 residues. Trimming pared 2 bases from V and 6 bases from J, leaving 8 bases between. CDR3 in DNA: TGTGCCAGCAGTTTAGAATGGGTTCAGCCCCAGCATTTT. The encoded protein is CASSLEWVQPQHF. Combining the CDR3 with reference TRBV28 and TRBJ1-5 gives the whole variable domain DVKVTQSSRYLVKRTGEKVFLECVQDMDHENMFWYRQDPGLGLRLIYFSYDVKMKEKGDIPEGYSVSREKKERFSLILESASTNQTSMYLCASSLEWVQPQHFGDGTRLSIL.

J is TRBJ2-5 and V is TRBV11-3, with D possibly TRBD2 on 6 matching bases. This CDR3 spans 15 amino acids. In germline, CDR1 is SGHNT, CDR2 YENEEA. V lost 3 bases and J lost 2, with 13 bases in between. The CDR3 DNA sequence: TGTGCCAGCAGCTTGAACGGAGGACTACAAGAGACCCAGTACTTC. It is translated as CASSLNGGLQETQYF.

A note on this clone: A junction boundary mismatches the germline segment, possibly from a read error. V and J are TRBV7-7 and TRBJ2-5, with D tentatively TRBD2 (5 bases). The CDR3 is 13 residues long. Germline V gene lookup returns CDR1 SSHAT and CDR2 FNYEAQ (reference sequence). The CDR3 is CASSSPGQETQYF. DNA of the CDR3: TGTGCTAGCAGCTCTCCGGGGCAAGAGACCCAGTACTTC.

The genes are TRBV14 and TRBJ2-1, with 7 bases aligning to TRBD1. There are 18 residues in the CDR3. Trimming at V came to 1 base and at J to 0 bases, leaving 9 bases not matched to a gene. CDR1 and CDR2 from the germline V gene are SGHDN and FVKESK. The chain's CDR3 is CASSQGLTGDLSYNEQFF. The CDR3 region has the DNA TGTGCCAGCAGCCAAGGTCTCACAGGGGACCTCTCCTACAATGAGCAGTTCTTC.

V gene TRBV29-1 combines with J gene TRBJ1-1; tentatively, D is TRBD1 (5 bases). The CDR3 consists of 11 residues. Germline-derived CDR1 and CDR2 are SQVTM and ANQGSEA. In DNA form, the CDR3 reads TGCAGAGGGGAGATTACGACTGAAGCTTTCTTT. It codes for CRGEITTEAFF.

This rearrangement joins TRBV4-1 to TRBJ2-7; TRBD1 is a possible D gene (5 bases). Trimming took off 3 bases at V and 6 bases at J, with 18 bases between the two ends. This CDR3 has 15 residues. Germline V gene lookup returns CDR1 MGHRA and CDR2 YSYEKL. The CDR3 nucleotides read TGCGCCAGCAGCCACACAACAAGGGGAAGCCCCGAGCAGTACTTC. This sequence encodes CASSHTTRGSPEQYF.

The CDR3 sequence: CSVEGFHSYNEQFF. As DNA, the CDR3 is TGCAGCGTTGAAGGTTTTCACTCCTACAATGAGCAGTTCTTC. The chain links TRBV29-1 to TRBJ2-1; no firm D call. CDR3 length: 14 amino acids. The germline gives CDR1 SQVTM, CDR2 ANQGSEA. Between the trimmed V and J ends, which lost 1 base and 0 bases, there was a span of 7 bases.

Remarks on this clone: Other nucleotide sequences from this sample produce the same CDR3. The V and J genes are TRBV27 and TRBJ2-1; D is unresolved. This CDR3 has 13 residues. The germline gives CDR1 MNHEY, CDR2 SMNVEV (reference sequence). Deletions cut 6 bases from V and 0 bases from J, with 6 bases between. CDR3 loop: CASRLSSYNEQFF. CDR3 in DNA: TGTGCCAGCAGATTAAGCTCCTACAATGAGCAGTTCTTC.

This rearrangement joins TRBV28 to TRBJ1-4; 10 bases align to TRBD1. CDR1 and CDR2 from the germline V gene are MDHEN and SYDVKM. Trimming cost V 4 bases and J 8 bases; bases outside gene matches: 4. The CDR3 runs 14 residues. In DNA, the CDR3 is TGTGCCAGCAGTTACGGGACAGGGGTGGAAAAACTGTTTTTT. Its translation: CASSYGTGVEKLFF.

The chain couples TRBV4-1 to TRBJ2-1; 8 positions match TRBD2. This CDR3 spans 16 amino acids. The germline V gene encodes CDR1 MGHRA and CDR2 YSYEKL. Trimming at V came to 1 base and at J to 5 bases, leaving 7 bases not matched to a gene. The CDR3 loop is CASSQGAGVLNNEQFF. In nucleotides, the CDR3 is TGCGCCAGCAGCCAAGGAGCGGGAGTATTGAACAATGAGCAGTTCTTC.

The chain is built from TRBV28 and TRBJ2-7, with D possibly TRBD2 on 5 matching bases. There are 16 residues in the CDR3. The V end lost 2 bases, the J end lost 3 bases, and 17 bases lay between the germline ends. Per germline, CDR1 MDHEN and CDR2 SYDVKM. The CDR3 DNA sequence: TGTGCCAGCAGTTTAAGTACGGGGTTGGCAAGCTACGAGCAGTACTTC. Translated, it gives CASSLSTGLASYEQYF.